The clone carrying this T cell receptor beta chain was picked up one time. Its antigen is currently unknown. The sample belongs to a study of OX40 agonist ivuxolimab in advanced cancers. Findings and limits, study-wide: There was clonal expansion of CD4+ and CD8+ blood T cells by week 6 at 0.1 to 3.0 mg/kg. The authors did not determine the antigen specificity of the expanded peripheral T cells.

Drawing of blood for sampling happened at baseline, at cycle 4 day 1, and at cycle 7 day 1. CDR3 length: 14 residues. The V gene lost 2 bases and the J gene lost 2 bases, with 7 bases spanning the gap. The V gene's germline CDR1 is ENHRY and CDR2 SYGVKD. Some clones are missing from TCRdb's copy, which holds only in-frame ones; the method was immunoSEQ multiplex PCR. Counted here are tens of thousands of clones, over 75% occurring once; the ten biggest clones make up about 2.1%. The specimen comprised CD4+ or CD8+ T cells sorted from blood, sampled in a trial of the OX40 agonist ivuxolimab. The clonotype was recovered from an adult with an advanced solid tumor such as melanoma, head and neck, liver or kidney cancer. The genes are TRBV10-3 and TRBJ2-1; either TRBD1 or TRBD2 may fit D (5 bases each). The CDR3 reads CAISEGDPYNEQFF. Here the CDR3 DNA reads TGTGCCATCAGTGAGGGGGACCCCTACAATGAGCAGTTCTTC.